This entry lists 30 T cell receptor beta chains sequenced from one sample in a study of T cell repertoires in cytomegalovirus infection. Using its own MiXCR run on the reads, TCRdb lists one record per CDR3 protein. In the table there are over 250,000 distinct CDR3 sequences, under 25% of which are singletons. These receptors have no known antigen. Sequenced material: cultured PBMCs, taken from culture after CMV antigen stimulation. The receptors were sampled from a human donor in good health (CMV status not recorded). Some clones in this sample may be carry-over from other donors' samples.

The chain has TRBV20-1 and TRBJ1-5, with D possibly matching TRBD1 (5 bases). Trimming left V 1 base short and J 3 bases short, with 13 bases between. This CDR3 comprises 15 residues. The germline V gene has CDR1 DFQATT and CDR2 SNEGSKA (reference sequence). CDR3 residues: CSARAAQGNNQPQHF. The CDR3 nucleotides are TGCAGTGCTAGAGCCGCCCAGGGCAACAATCAGCCCCAGCATTTT.

The chain links TRBV12-3 or TRBV12-4 to TRBJ2-2; D is perhaps TRBD2 (6 bases). The CDR3 extends over 13 amino acids. Trimming removed 3 bases from V and 7 bases from J, with 9 bases in between. As DNA, the CDR3 is TGTGCCAGCAGTTTTGTAGCGGTCGGGGAGCTGTTTTTT. This translates into CASSFVAVGELFF.

This clonotype came up a few times. The rearrangement uses TRBV19 and TRBJ1-3; D call uncertain. V was pared by 5 bases and J by 0 bases, with 11 bases between. Germline V gives CDR1 LNHDA, CDR2 SQIVND (reference sequence). This CDR3 contains 15 residues. CDR3 residues: CASSVGRDSGNTIYF. The CDR3 bases are TGTGCCAGTAGTGTCGGACGGGACTCTGGAAACACCATATATTTT. Using reference TRBV19 and TRBJ1-3 for the parts outside the CDR3, the full variable domain is DGGITQSPKYLFRKEGQNVTLSCEQNLNHDAMYWYRQDPGQGLRLIYYSQIVNDFQKGDIAEGYSVSREKKESFPLTVTSAQKNPTAFYLCASSVGRDSGNTIYFGEGSWLTVV.

The chain has TRBV27 and TRBJ1-4; D remains unclear. V was shortened by 6 bases and J by 8 bases, with 10 bases between the two germline ends. The CDR3 loop spans 12 amino acids. Per germline, CDR1 MNHEY and CDR2 SMNVEV (reference sequence). The CDR3: CASRGKREKLFF. CDR3 bases: TGTGCCAGCAGGGGCAAGAGGGAAAAACTGTTTTTT.

The V gene is TRBV6-1, the J gene TRBJ2-1; 11 bases fit TRBD2. This CDR3 has 16 residues. Looked up from germline, CDR1 is MNHNS and CDR2 is SASEGT. V shed 5 bases and J 7 bases; nucleotides not matched to a gene: 10. CDR3 loop: CASSPSLAGVTNEQFF. CDR3 DNA: TGTGCCAGCAGTCCCTCACTAGCGGGAGTTACAAATGAGCAGTTCTTC.

This clonotype was seen repeatedly, ten times or more. V is TRBV7-2 and J is TRBJ2-5; no clear D. The V gene's germline CDR1 is SGHTA and CDR2 FQGNSA. V gave up 7 bases and J gave up 4 bases, with 10 bases separating them. The CDR3 has 12 residues. The CDR3 nucleotides are TGTGCCAGCACCTCCCCGGGAGAGACCCAGTACTTC. Translated, it gives CASTSPGETQYF.

This clonotype showed up just a few times. The chain recombines TRBV20-1 with TRBJ2-1; TRBD2 matches 10 bases. Germline V CDR1 and CDR2: DFQATT, SNEGSKA (reference sequence). J gave up 2 bases and V 5 bases, and 6 bases lay outside the gene matches. This CDR3 region has 15 residues. This chain's CDR3 is CSAHRLAGAYNEQFF. The DNA for the CDR3 is TGCAGTGCTCACCGACTAGCGGGTGCCTACAATGAGCAGTTCTTC.

This clonotype was observed a few times. The CDR3, as DNA: TGTGCCAGCAGCTTATGGGCAGGGGGTAACCAGCCCCAGCATTTT. Encoded protein: CASSLWAGGNQPQHF. The rearrangement links TRBV7-2 to TRBJ1-5; 7 nucleotides align to TRBD1. CDR1 is SGHTA and CDR2 is FQGNSA in the germline V gene. The length of the CDR3 is 15 residues. With V trimmed by 2 bases and J by 7 bases, 8 bases remained unmatched.

On this clonotype itself: Being one base from a much bigger clone, this may be a read error. V is TRBV5-1 and J is TRBJ1-1; D may be TRBD1 (5 bases). The CDR3 is 16 amino acids. In germline, CDR1 is SGHRS, CDR2 YFSETQ. Trimming took 0 bases from V and 3 from J, leaving 15 bases between them. CDR3 nucleotide sequence: TGCGCCAGCAGCTTGGCCAAGGGGAGGGCGTACACTGAAGCTTTCTTT. Encoded protein: CASSLAKGRAYTEAFF.

This chain uses TRBV4-3 with TRBJ2-3, with 7 bases matching TRBD2. The trim removed 4 bases at V and 0 bases at J, leaving 10 bases unmatched. The CDR3 totals 17 residues. Germline V CDR1 and CDR2: LGHNA, YSLEER. CDR3 loop: CASSRRGLAVSTDTQYF. As DNA, the CDR3 is TGCGCCAGCAGCCGGAGGGGCCTAGCGGTGAGCACAGATACGCAGTATTTT.

The gene calls are TRBV4-2 and TRBJ1-5; no clear D. V gave up 1 base and J gave up 2 bases, with 15 bases separating them. Germline V gene sequence: CDR1 LGHNA, CDR2 YNFKEQ. This CDR3 comprises 17 residues. CDR3 loop: CASSQAFRAGGNQPQHF. The CDR3 region has the DNA TGTGCCAGCAGCCAAGCGTTTCGGGCTGGGGGCAATCAGCCCCAGCATTTT.

The J gene is TRBJ1-1, the V gene TRBV11-2; tentative D call: TRBD1 (5 bases). The CDR3 has 14 residues. Trimming stripped 2 bases from V and 5 bases from J, with 12 bases between. Germline V gives CDR1 SGHAT, CDR2 FQNNGV. The CDR3 protein is CASSLTGPGTEAFF. CDR3 coding DNA: TGTGCCAGCAGCTTAACGGGACCTGGGACTGAAGCTTTCTTT.

The chain links TRBV28 to TRBJ2-1; no firm D call. The V end lost 3 bases, the J end lost 2 bases, and 5 bases lay between the germline ends. The germline gives CDR1 MDHEN, CDR2 SYDVKM. The CDR3 runs 13 residues. This CDR3 reads CASSFGAYNEQFF. CDR3 nucleotides: TGTGCCAGCAGTTTCGGAGCCTACAATGAGCAGTTCTTC.

The chain combines TRBV5-1 with TRBJ2-5; D is ambiguous. The CDR3 runs 15 residues. The V and J ends lost 0 bases and 7 bases respectively, with 16 bases between them. Germline V CDR1 and CDR2: SGHRS, YFSETQ. CDR3 protein: CASSLGTPGSGTQYF. CDR3 DNA: TGCGCCAGCAGCTTGGGGACGCCGGGTTCTGGGACCCAGTACTTC.

There are a few counts of this clonotype. The V and J genes are TRBV28 and TRBJ2-1; TRBD2 matches 9 bases. The V gene's germline CDR1 is MDHEN and CDR2 SYDVKM. After removal of 8 bases from V and 5 bases from J, the junction contained 16 bases not matched to a gene. There are 17 residues in the CDR3. This CDR3 is CASRAIAGAPRHNEQFF. The CDR3 bases are TGTGCCAGCCGGGCAATAGCGGGAGCACCCCGACACAATGAGCAGTTCTTC.

Only a few counts were recorded for this clonotype. The chain carries TRBV12-3 or TRBV12-4 and TRBJ2-3; 7 nucleotides align to TRBD2. J was trimmed by 2 bases and V by 3 bases; bases with no gene match: 5. The CDR3 totals 15 residues. Written as DNA, the CDR3 is TGTGCCAGCAGTTTTCTGGGGGGGGACACAGATACGCAGTATTTT. This sequence encodes CASSFLGGDTDTQYF.

This chain uses TRBV4-3 with TRBJ2-7, with D uncertain. Germline loops: CDR1 LGHNA, CDR2 YSLEER. This CDR3 is built from 15 residues. V was cut by 1 base and J by 0 bases, with 10 bases left in between. CDR3 DNA sequence: TGCGCCAGCAGCCAAGGAGTGACCCTCTCCTACGAGCAGTACTTC. This codes for CASSQGVTLSYEQYF.

The chain is built from TRBV18 and TRBJ2-2, with 7 bases aligning to TRBD1. J lost 4 bases, V lost 0 bases, and 5 bases had no gene match. Germline loops: CDR1 KGHSH, CDR2 LQKENI. The CDR3 is 16 residues long. CDR3 coding DNA: TGTGCCAGCTCACCACCAATAGGACAGGTCACCGGGGAGCTGTTTTTT. Amino acid sequence: CASSPPIGQVTGELFF.

This clonotype was found a few times. V is TRBV10-3 and J is TRBJ1-2, with D perhaps TRBD1 (6 bases). In germline, CDR1 is ENHRY, CDR2 SYGVKD. With 6 bases removed from V and 4 bases from J, the gap between germline ends came to 6 bases. CDR3 length: 11 amino acids. In nucleotides, the CDR3 is TGTGCCATCAGGGACAGCTATGGCTACACCTTC. Translation gives CAIRDSYGYTF.

This chain joins TRBV12-3 or TRBV12-4 and TRBJ2-7, with a weak D call TRBD1 (5 bases). Between the trimmed V and J ends, which lost 5 bases and 7 bases, there was a span of 21 bases. The CDR3 consists of 15 residues. CDR3 sequence: CASSARETEPTEQYF. The CDR3 nucleotides are TGTGCCAGCAGTGCCCGCGAGACAGAACCTACGGAGCAGTACTTC.

This clonotype was seen at least ten times. CDR3 sequence (DNA): TGTGCCAGCAGGACTCGAAGCACAGATACGCAGTATTTT. It specifies CASRTRSTDTQYF. The J gene is TRBJ2-3, the V gene TRBV7-2, with D hard to call. Germline V lookup: CDR1 SGHTA, CDR2 FQGNSA. This CDR3 spans 13 amino acids. V lost 6 bases and J 0 bases, leaving 7 bases between the germline ends.

In its sample, this clonotype was seen many times. This chain joins TRBV7-2 and TRBJ2-4, with a tentative D call TRBD1 (5 bases). This CDR3 contains 15 residues. CDR1 and CDR2 from the germline V gene are SGHTA and FQGNSA. Trimming took 0 bases from V and 5 from J, leaving 11 bases between them. The CDR3 loop reads CASSLAFAGQNIQYF. The CDR3 DNA reads TGTGCCAGCAGCTTAGCATTCGCAGGGCAAAACATTCAGTACTTC.

This clonotype was found many times. The chain links TRBV28 to TRBJ2-7, with D perhaps being TRBD1 or TRBD2 (5 bases each). The V end lost 6 bases, the J end lost 8 bases, and 20 bases lay between the germline ends. There are 14 residues in the CDR3. Germline V gives CDR1 MDHEN, CDR2 SYDVKM. The CDR3 sequence: CASSLPIRSGQQYF. CDR3 coding DNA: TGTGCCAGCAGCCTCCCCATAAGGTCGGGGCAGCAGTACTTC.

This chain joins TRBV4-1 and TRBJ2-5; TRBD2 aligns across 8 bases. The germline V gene has CDR1 MGHRA and CDR2 YSYEKL. After removal of 3 bases from V and 5 bases from J, the junction contained 14 bases not matched to a gene. This CDR3 spans 17 amino acids. The CDR3 reads CASSQALGLGLRETQYF. In DNA form, the CDR3 reads TGCGCCAGCAGCCAGGCTCTGGGACTAGGATTGAGGGAGACCCAGTACTTC.

This chain's CDR3 is CASSLRPAGETQYF. The CDR3 region has the DNA TGTGCCAGCAGTTTACGGCCCGCTGGGGAGACCCAGTACTTC. This chain uses TRBV27 with TRBJ2-5; D gene ambiguous. Trimming pared 2 bases from V and 5 bases from J, leaving 12 bases between. This CDR3 is 14 amino acids long. The V gene's germline CDR1 is MNHEY and CDR2 SMNVEV (reference sequence).

This clonotype showed up just a few times. The J gene is TRBJ2-5, the V gene TRBV19, with 8 nucleotides matching TRBD1. Germline V lookup: CDR1 LNHDA, CDR2 SQIVND (reference sequence). V dropped 9 bases and J dropped 6; count of bases not matched to a gene: 6. The CDR3 runs to 12 residues. DNA for the CDR3: TGTGCCAGCGGCAGGGGGCAAAAGACCCAGTACTTC. Translated: CASGRGQKTQYF.

The V call is TRBV20-1, the J call TRBJ2-1; D unclear. Germline V gene sequence: CDR1 DFQATT, CDR2 SNEGSKA (reference sequence). CDR3 length: 11 amino acids. V was clipped by 1 base and J by 5 bases, with 3 bases between them. CDR3 bases: TGCAGTGCTAGAGCGGACAATGAGCAGTTCTTC. It is translated as CSARADNEQFF.

This clonotype was counted a few times. This chain joins TRBV7-9 and TRBJ1-5; no definite D call. This CDR3 is 15 amino acids long. Trimming cost V 1 base and J 3 bases, with 10 bases left between them. Germline CDR1 reads SEHNR; CDR2 reads FQNEAQ (reference sequence). The CDR3 nucleotides are TGTGCCAGCAGCTTAGTCGGCAGTACCAATCAGCCCCAGCATTTT. It is translated as CASSLVGSTNQPQHF.

There are a few counts of this clonotype. The chain uses TRBV6-6 and TRBJ2-7, with unresolved D. This CDR3 spans 14 amino acids. V was cut by 5 bases and J by 2 bases, with 13 bases left in between. From germline, CDR1 is MNHNY and CDR2 SVGAGI (reference sequence). The CDR3 loop reads CASSPSPQPYEQYF. The CDR3 coding sequence is TGTGCCAGCAGTCCCTCCCCACAGCCCTACGAGCAGTACTTC.

The chain is built from TRBV5-6 and TRBJ2-1; 7 nucleotides align to TRBD2. V trimming: 0 bases; J trimming: 4 bases; junction bases outside the gene matches: 4. Looked up from germline, CDR1 is SGHDT and CDR2 is YYEEEE. The CDR3 is 15 amino acids. The CDR3, as DNA: TGTGCCAGCAGCTTGGAGGGACTACCTTACAATGAGCAGTTCTTC. It yields the protein CASSLEGLPYNEQFF.